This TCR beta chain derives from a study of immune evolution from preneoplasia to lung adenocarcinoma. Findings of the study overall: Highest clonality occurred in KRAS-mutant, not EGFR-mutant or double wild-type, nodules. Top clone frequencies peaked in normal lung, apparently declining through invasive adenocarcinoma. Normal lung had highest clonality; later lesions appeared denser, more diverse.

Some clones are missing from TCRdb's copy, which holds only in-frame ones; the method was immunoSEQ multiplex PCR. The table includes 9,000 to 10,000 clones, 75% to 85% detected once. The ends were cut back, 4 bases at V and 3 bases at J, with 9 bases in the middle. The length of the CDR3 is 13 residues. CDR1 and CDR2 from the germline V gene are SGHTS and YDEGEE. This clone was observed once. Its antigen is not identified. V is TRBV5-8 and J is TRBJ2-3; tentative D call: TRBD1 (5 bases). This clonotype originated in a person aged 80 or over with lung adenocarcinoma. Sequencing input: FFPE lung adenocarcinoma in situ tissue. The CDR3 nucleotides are TGTGCCAGCAGCCGTGGGGCAACAGATACGCAGTATTTT. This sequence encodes CASSRGATDTQYF.